The 4 T cell receptor beta chains in this list originate from one sample, sequenced in a study of blood T cell repertoires in COVID-19. Libraries were prepared by immunoSEQ multiplex PCR; TCRdb keeps only in-frame clonotypes and omits some of them. The data hold 250,000 to 300,000 clones, with around 90% observed a single time. Sequenced sample: peripheral blood. The receptors shown here come from a woman aged 55-75 years with COVID-19, enrolled during active disease.

V gene TRBV7-9 combines with J gene TRBJ1-4; 7 bases are shared with TRBD1. Per the germline V gene, CDR1 is SEHNR and CDR2 is FQNEAQ (reference sequence). Trimming cost V 6 bases and J 2 bases; bases outside gene matches: 3. This CDR3 is 14 amino acids long. CDR3 in amino acids: CASRQQGTNEKLFF. CDR3 sequence (DNA): TGTGCCAGCAGACAACAGGGGACTAATGAAAAACTGTTTTTT.

The chain employs TRBV7-2 and TRBJ2-5; 7 bases line up with TRBD1. The germline V gene encodes CDR1 SGHTA and CDR2 FQGNSA. The CDR3 spans 14 residues. J lost 5 bases, V lost 5 bases, and 8 bases had no gene match. This chain's CDR3 is CASSPYGTAETQYF. For the CDR3, the DNA is TGTGCCAGCAGCCCGTACGGGACAGCTGAGACCCAGTACTTC.

The chain uses TRBV5-8 and TRBJ2-7, with a tentative D call TRBD1 (6 bases). The CDR3 covers 16 residues. Trimming cost V 2 bases and J 3 bases, with 18 bases left between them. Germline values: CDR1 SGHTS, CDR2 YDEGEE. CDR3: CASSFLMGRGIYEQYF. CDR3 bases: TGTGCCAGCAGCTTTCTGATGGGCAGGGGAATCTACGAGCAGTACTTC.

V usage is TRBV19 and J usage is TRBJ1-1, with 9 bases that match TRBD1. Trimming took 5 bases from V and 5 from J; bases not matched to a gene: 9. The CDR3 consists of 15 residues. Looked up from germline, CDR1 is LNHDA and CDR2 is SQIVND (reference sequence). The DNA of the CDR3 is TGTGCCAGTAGTTCGATATCCGGGACAGGGACTGAAGCTTTCTTT. Its protein is CASSSISGTGTEAFF. The whole variable domain, filled in from reference TRBV19 and TRBJ1-1, reads DGGITQSPKYLFRKEGQNVTLSCEQNLNHDAMYWYRQDPGQGLRLIYYSQIVNDFQKGDIAEGYSVSREKKESFPLTVTSAQKNPTAFYLCASSSISGTGTEAFFGQGTRLTVV.